This TCR beta chain appears in the sequencing data of a study of T cell repertoires in cytomegalovirus infection. Trimming cost V 6 bases and J 1 base; bases outside gene matches: 12. Germline lookup yields CDR1 SGHVS and CDR2 FQNEAQ. The CDR3 extends over 16 amino acids. This clonotype was picked up many times. Using its own MiXCR run on the reads, TCRdb lists one record per CDR3 protein. Here the sample spans 500,000 or so distinct CDR3 sequences, 16% being singletons. The chain combines TRBV7-8 with TRBJ2-7; 7 nucleotides match TRBD2. Sequenced sample: CD8+ T cells from PBMCs. The receptor was derived from a human donor in good health (CMV status not recorded). Some clones in this sample may be carry-over from other donors' samples. The DNA of the CDR3 is TGTGCCAGCAGGGCTAGCGGTCCTCTGGCGTCCTACGAGCAGTACTTC. This gives the protein CASRASGPLASYEQYF.